The 9 T cell receptor beta chains given below trace back to one sample, sequenced in a study of OX40 agonist ivuxolimab in advanced cancers. Library method: the immunoSEQ multiplex PCR assay. Entries here come from immuneACCESS through TCRdb and include only in-frame sequences with V and J called. Some clones fail to appear in such tables; in the studies checked, an unresolved V gene covers under half of the shortfall, and the cause of the remainder is unknown. The sample has more than 100,000 clones on record, about nine tenths of them singletons. Together, the top ten hold around 0.99% of the sample. The sequences come from CD4+ or CD8+ T cells sorted from blood, collected in a trial of the OX40 agonist ivuxolimab. Receptors were obtained from an adult with an advanced solid tumor such as melanoma, head and neck, liver or kidney cancer.

The chain uses TRBV14 and TRBJ2-2; D may match TRBD1 or TRBD2 (6 bases each). This CDR3 is built from 22 residues. V was pared by 5 bases and J by 1 base, with 32 bases between. The V gene's germline CDR1 is SGHDN and CDR2 FVKESK. Written as DNA, the CDR3 is TGTGCCAGCAGCTTACGTCGTTCGGGGGCGTTTTTTAGTGAGAAGAACACCGGGGAGCTGTTTTTT. This encodes CASSLRRSGAFFSEKNTGELFF.

The gene calls are TRBV5-1 and TRBJ2-1, with 14 bases that match TRBD2. J lost 4 bases, V lost 1 base, and 7 bases had no gene match. The CDR3 loop spans 18 amino acids. Per the germline V gene, CDR1 is SGHRS and CDR2 is YFSETQ. CDR3 loop: CASSLRAGLAGGYNEQFF. The CDR3 bases are TGCGCCAGCAGCTTGCGGGCCGGACTAGCGGGAGGTTACAATGAGCAGTTCTTC.

This chain links TRBV6-5 with TRBJ1-1, with unresolved D. Germline values: CDR1 MNHEY, CDR2 SVGAGI. Trimming cost V 2 bases and J 2 bases, with 12 bases left between them. The CDR3 is made up of 15 amino acids. CDR3 sequence: CASSYQSAANTEAFF. The DNA of the CDR3 is TGTGCCAGCAGTTACCAATCGGCGGCAAACACTGAAGCTTTCTTT.

V usage is TRBV5-1 and J usage is TRBJ1-2, with 8 bases that match TRBD1. CDR3 length: 17 amino acids. Germline V lookup: CDR1 SGHRS, CDR2 YFSETQ. V gave up 0 bases and J gave up 8 bases; unmatched junction bases: 15. The CDR3 loop reads CASSLDSGGKASGGYTF. CDR3 nucleotide sequence: TGCGCCAGCAGCTTGGATTCAGGGGGCAAAGCAAGTGGAGGCTACACCTTC.

V is TRBV7-2 and J is TRBJ1-5, with a tentative D call TRBD1 (5 bases). The length of the CDR3 is 16 residues. With 0 bases removed from V and 6 bases from J, the gap between germline ends came to 15 bases. Germline CDR1 and CDR2: SGHTA and FQGNSA. CDR3 sequence reads: CASSLAAPGQGQPQHF. CDR3 in DNA: TGTGCCAGCAGCTTAGCGGCGCCAGGGCAGGGTCAGCCCCAGCATTTT.

This clone was picked up a small number of times. The chain uses TRBV10-3 and TRBJ1-4, with D possibly matching TRBD1 (5 bases). CDR1 and CDR2 (germline): ENHRY, SYGVKD. The CDR3 has 15 amino acids. Trimming pared 4 bases from V and 5 bases from J, leaving 14 bases between. The CDR3 protein is CAISATGTPNEKLFF. The CDR3 nucleotides are TGTGCCATCAGTGCCACCGGGACTCCCAATGAAAAACTGTTTTTT.

This chain uses TRBV7-2 with TRBJ2-1; TRBD2 aligns across 10 bases. The germline gives CDR1 SGHTA, CDR2 FQGNSA. V was pared by 2 bases and J by 8 bases, with 3 bases of the junction left unmatched. The CDR3 sequence is 14 residues long. CDR3 sequence (DNA): TGTGCCAGCAGCTTAACTAGCGGGACGGATGAGCAGTTCTTC. Translating it yields CASSLTSGTDEQFF.

The V and J genes are TRBV28 and TRBJ1-1, with 10 bases identical to TRBD1. CDR3 size: 17 residues. J lost 5 bases, V lost 4 bases, and 13 bases had no gene match. Germline CDR1 and CDR2: MDHEN and SYDVKM. DNA for the CDR3: TGTGCCAGCAGTTCATTCCGGGACAGGGGACGGGGTACTGAAGCTTTCTTT. Protein product: CASSSFRDRGRGTEAFF. The full variable domain, completed using reference TRBV28 and TRBJ1-1, is DVKVTQSSRYLVKRTGEKVFLECVQDMDHENMFWYRQDPGLGLRLIYFSYDVKMKEKGDIPEGYSVSREKKERFSLILESASTNQTSMYLCASSSFRDRGRGTEAFFGQGTRLTVV.

The rearrangement joins TRBV28 to TRBJ1-4; no firm D call. CDR3 length: 15 residues. Germline-derived CDR1 and CDR2 are MDHEN and SYDVKM. The V end was cut by 6 bases, the J end by 10 bases, with 21 bases between. The DNA for the CDR3 is TGTGCCAGCAGGTCACCCGGGGTTCGAATTGGAAAACTGTTTTTT. It encodes CASRSPGVRIGKLFF.